This T cell receptor beta chain was obtained from a study of HIV-infected children after antiretroviral therapy interruption. Looking at the study overall: All children had CD4+ count above 500 and viral load below 50 copies/ml. Recorded EBV and CMV exposure existed for most children.

Unique molecular identifiers were included in an RNA-based 3' RACE TCR library. TCRdb processed the 3' RACE reads anew with MiXCR; each CDR3 protein has one entry. There are about 89,000 distinct CDR3 sequences in the sample; about 7% occur only once, and about 1.1% lies in the top ten. Regarding treatment: PENTA 11 planned treatment interruption arm or continuous ART arm. The V end was cut by 4 bases, the J end by 4 bases, with 17 bases between. Germline CDR1 MNHNS, CDR2 SASEGT. The CDR3 loop spans 15 amino acids. Findings and limits, study-wide: Minor non-naive CD45RA+ populations, like EMRA or stem memory, might contaminate naive sorts. After treatment interruption started, naive CD4+ CDR3 overlap across time points dropped.

This clonotype was found many times. The antigen remains undetermined. The clonotype originates from a pool of human donors with HIV. This chain links TRBV6-1 with TRBJ2-7; D might be TRBD1 (6 bases). The sequencing used CD45RA+ CD4+ T cells from PBMCs, pooled from several time points, collected from a donor given antiretroviral therapy, either interrupted or continuous. As for subset: naive CD4+ CD45RA+ CD45RO- T cells. The CDR3 is CASSVAAGTLYEQYF. CDR3 sequence (DNA): TGTGCCAGCAGTGTCGCCGCAGGGACACTTTACGAGCAGTACTTC.